The rows below give T cell receptor beta chains drawn from one sample of a study of T cell clusters in autoimmune cytopenias. Following a re-call of the multiplex PCR reads, TCRdb has one entry per CDR3 protein and lacks DNA. The table lists around 11,000 distinct CDR3 sequences. These data were likewise used in another study, on T cell repertoires in aging, cancer and after chemotherapy.

The source material was peripheral blood. All receptors come from a human donor in good health. The CDR3 runs from the conserved cysteine through the conserved F or W. Clone size appears in some rows only: once, few, many, or a class for an expanded clone.

clone size: .; V gene: TRBV24-1; J gene: TRBJ1-5; CDR3 protein: CATSDVGPQHF
clone size: large; V gene: TRBV19; J gene: TRBJ2-7; CDR3 protein: CATSTGHHYEQYF
clone size: .; V gene: TRBV27; J gene: TRBJ2-2; CDR3 protein: CASSLGPTRVLTGELFF
clone size: .; V gene: TRBV6-4; J gene: TRBJ1-1; CDR3 protein: CASSDGVLRNTEAFF
clone size: medium-sized; V gene: TRBV19; J gene: TRBJ2-7; CDR3 protein: CASSPRDAYEQYF
clone size: .; V gene: TRBV30; J gene: TRBJ1-5; CDR3 protein: CAWGYNQPQHF
clone size: .; V gene: TRBV15; J gene: TRBJ2-7; CDR3 protein: CATSRVQGSYEQYF
clone size: medium-sized; V gene: TRBV19; J gene: TRBJ2-6; CDR3 protein: CASSISGSTGANVLTF
clone size: .; V gene: TRBV13; J gene: TRBJ2-3; CDR3 protein: CASSLRSGSVFTDTQYF
clone size: .; V gene: TRBV5-5; J gene: TRBJ1-6; CDR3 protein: CASSLEGSYNSPLHF
clone size: .; V gene: TRBV13; J gene: TRBJ2-3; CDR3 protein: CASSLGSVRSTDTQYF
clone size: .; V gene: TRBV20-1; J gene: TRBJ2-3; CDR3 protein: CSALGHGAATDTQYF
clone size: .; V gene: TRBV6-5; J gene: TRBJ2-2; CDR3 protein: CASSWGIDTGELFF
clone size: medium-sized; V gene: TRBV11-1; J gene: TRBJ2-2; CDR3 protein: CASSLIAGGAGELFF
clone size: .; V gene: TRBV19; J gene: TRBJ1-2; CDR3 protein: CAWSEAANYGYTF
clone size: medium-sized; V gene: TRBV19; J gene: TRBJ2-1; CDR3 protein: CASRVEGPYNEQFF
clone size: .; V gene: TRBV12-3/TRBV12-4; J gene: TRBJ2-7; CDR3 protein: CASSPLSSYEQYF
clone size: .; V gene: TRBV29-1; J gene: TRBJ1-2; CDR3 protein: CSVVSNYGYTF
clone size: .; V gene: TRBV5-4; J gene: TRBJ2-3; CDR3 protein: CASSLGLAGGRGTDTQYF
clone size: .; V gene: TRBV13; J gene: TRBJ2-3; CDR3 protein: CASSHRGRGSADTQYF
clone size: .; V gene: TRBV15; J gene: TRBJ2-1; CDR3 protein: CATSRGTGQGNEQFF
clone size: .; V gene: TRBV5-4; J gene: TRBJ2-3; CDR3 protein: CASSWTRSTDTQYF
clone size: .; V gene: TRBV5-4; J gene: TRBJ2-5; CDR3 protein: CASSSPGRQETQYF
clone size: medium-sized; V gene: TRBV15; J gene: TRBJ2-2; CDR3 protein: CATSAGGELFF
clone size: .; V gene: TRBV14; J gene: TRBJ2-1; CDR3 protein: CASSQGGEQFF
clone size: .; V gene: TRBV6-5; J gene: TRBJ1-2; CDR3 protein: CASRGSGGANYGYTF
clone size: .; V gene: TRBV6-1; J gene: TRBJ2-1; CDR3 protein: CASSVQHSSYNEQFF
clone size: .; V gene: TRBV7-9; J gene: TRBJ1-2; CDR3 protein: CASSLARGYGYTF
clone size: .; V gene: TRBV6-5; J gene: TRBJ2-3; CDR3 protein: CASSRRQGSTDTQYF
clone size: .; V gene: TRBV29-1; J gene: TRBJ2-4; CDR3 protein: CSVFDRNIQYF
clone size: .; V gene: TRBV29-1; J gene: TRBJ2-7; CDR3 protein: CSVETGRSYEQYF
clone size: .; V gene: TRBV28; J gene: TRBJ2-1; CDR3 protein: CASSLIAATYNEQFF
clone size: .; V gene: TRBV15; J gene: TRBJ2-1; CDR3 protein: CATSRDLAGGNEQFF
clone size: .; V gene: TRBV19; J gene: TRBJ2-4; CDR3 protein: CASSEKVGNIQYF
clone size: .; V gene: TRBV6-5; J gene: TRBJ2-3; CDR3 protein: CASSLGTGGLYTQYF
clone size: .; V gene: TRBV7-3; J gene: TRBJ2-3; CDR3 protein: CASSLTPSSTDTQYF
clone size: .; V gene: TRBV30; J gene: TRBJ1-2; CDR3 protein: CAWSVPRGGYTF
clone size: large; V gene: TRBV6-6; J gene: TRBJ2-2; CDR3 protein: CASSALAGGTGELFF
clone size: .; V gene: TRBV6-1; J gene: TRBJ1-2; CDR3 protein: CASTLEDGSFYGYTF
clone size: .; V gene: TRBV12-3/TRBV12-4; J gene: TRBJ2-7; CDR3 protein: CASSGDRPPYEQYF
clone size: .; V gene: TRBV27; J gene: TRBJ2-7; CDR3 protein: CASSLSTGPVYEQYF
clone size: .; V gene: TRBV5-5; J gene: TRBJ2-3; CDR3 protein: CASSASGTPTDTQYF
clone size: .; V gene: TRBV6-6; J gene: TRBJ2-2; CDR3 protein: CASSLATGRSTGELFF
clone size: .; V gene: TRBV6-6; J gene: TRBJ2-3; CDR3 protein: CASSPKNTDTQYF
clone size: .; V gene: TRBV12-3/TRBV12-4; J gene: TRBJ2-3; CDR3 protein: CASQAGEFYTQYF
clone size: .; V gene: TRBV12-3/TRBV12-4; J gene: TRBJ2-2; CDR3 protein: CASSQDPSGRTGELFF